This T cell receptor (beta chain) was identified in a study of preoperative IRX-2 immunotherapy in early breast cancer. The CDR3 runs 12 residues. Trimming cost V 5 bases and J 6 bases, with 10 bases left between them. Per the germline V gene, CDR1 is SGHRS and CDR2 is YFSETQ. Measured with immunoSEQ multiplex PCR; TCRdb has only the in-frame clones, and not every one. In the table there are roughly 29,000 clones, nearly 90% of which are singletons. Treatment here: preoperative locoregional IRX-2 cytokine immunotherapy. This receptor was obtained from a human donor with breast cancer. This material was obtained from a patient treated with IRX-2 immunotherapy. The rearrangement uses TRBV5-1 and TRBJ2-3; D possibly corresponds to TRBD2 (6 bases). CDR3 loop: CASSWGEDTQYF. The CDR3 coding sequence is TGCGCCAGCAGTTGGGGGGAGGATACGCAGTATTTT.